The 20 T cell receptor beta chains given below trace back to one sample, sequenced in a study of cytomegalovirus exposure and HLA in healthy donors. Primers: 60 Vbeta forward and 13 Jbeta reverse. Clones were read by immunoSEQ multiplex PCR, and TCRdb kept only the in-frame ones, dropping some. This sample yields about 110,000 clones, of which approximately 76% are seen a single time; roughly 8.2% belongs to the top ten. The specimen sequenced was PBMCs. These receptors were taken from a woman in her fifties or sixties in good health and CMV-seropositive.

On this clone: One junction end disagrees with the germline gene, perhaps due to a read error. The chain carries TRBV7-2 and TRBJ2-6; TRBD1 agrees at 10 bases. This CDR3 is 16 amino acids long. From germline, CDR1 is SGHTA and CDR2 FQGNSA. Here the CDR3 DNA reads TGTGCCAGCAGTGGACAGGGGGGCTCTGGGGCCAACGGCCTGACTTTC. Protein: CASSGQGGSGANGLTF. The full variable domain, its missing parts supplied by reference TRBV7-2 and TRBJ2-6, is GAGVSQSPSNKVTEKGKDVELRCDPISGHTALYWYRQSLGQGLEFLIYFQGNSAPDKSGLPSDRFSAERTGGSVSTLTIQRTQQEDSAVYLCASSGQGGSGANGLTFGAGSRLTVL.

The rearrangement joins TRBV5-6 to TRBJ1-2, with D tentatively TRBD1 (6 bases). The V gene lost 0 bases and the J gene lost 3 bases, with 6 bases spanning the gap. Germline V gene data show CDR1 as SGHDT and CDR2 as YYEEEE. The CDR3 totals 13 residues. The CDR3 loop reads CASSLDRDYGYTF. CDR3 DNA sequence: TGTGCCAGCAGCTTGGACAGGGACTATGGCTACACCTTC.

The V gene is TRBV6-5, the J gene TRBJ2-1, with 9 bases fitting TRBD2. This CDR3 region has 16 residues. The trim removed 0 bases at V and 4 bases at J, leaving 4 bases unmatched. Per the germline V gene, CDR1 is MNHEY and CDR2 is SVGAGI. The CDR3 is CASSYSGGGVYNEQFF. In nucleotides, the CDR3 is TGTGCCAGCAGTTACTCGGGCGGGGGGGTTTACAATGAGCAGTTCTTC.

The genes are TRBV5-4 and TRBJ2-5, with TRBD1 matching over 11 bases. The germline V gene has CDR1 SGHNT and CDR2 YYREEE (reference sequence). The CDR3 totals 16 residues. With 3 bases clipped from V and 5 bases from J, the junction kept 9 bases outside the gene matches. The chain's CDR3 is CASSWGQGGAMETQYF. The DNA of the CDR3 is TGTGCCAGCAGCTGGGGACAGGGGGGGGCCATGGAGACCCAGTACTTC. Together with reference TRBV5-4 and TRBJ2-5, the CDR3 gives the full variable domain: ETGVTQSPTHLIKTRGQQVTLRCSSQSGHNTVSWYQQALGQGPQFIFQYYREEENGRGNFPPRFSGLQFPNYSSELNVNALELDDSALYLCASSWGQGGAMETQYFGPGTRLLVL.

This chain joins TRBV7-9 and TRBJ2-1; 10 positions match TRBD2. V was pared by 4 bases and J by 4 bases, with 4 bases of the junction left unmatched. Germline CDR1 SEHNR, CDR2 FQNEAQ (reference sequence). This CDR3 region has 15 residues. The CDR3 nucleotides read TGTGCCAGCAGCTCATGGACTAGCGGTTACAATGAGCAGTTCTTC. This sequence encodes CASSSWTSGYNEQFF.

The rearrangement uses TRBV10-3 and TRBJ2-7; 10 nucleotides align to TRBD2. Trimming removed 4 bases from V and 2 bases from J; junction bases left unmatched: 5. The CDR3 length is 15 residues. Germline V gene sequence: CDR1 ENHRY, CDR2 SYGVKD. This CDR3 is CAISAEAGGPYEQYF. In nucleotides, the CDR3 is TGTGCCATCAGTGCCGAAGCGGGAGGGCCCTACGAGCAGTACTTC.

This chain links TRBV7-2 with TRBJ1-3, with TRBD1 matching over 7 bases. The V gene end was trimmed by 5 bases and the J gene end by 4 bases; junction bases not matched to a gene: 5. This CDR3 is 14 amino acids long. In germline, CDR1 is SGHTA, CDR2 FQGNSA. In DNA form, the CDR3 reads TGTGCCAGCAGCACGGGACAGTTGGGAAACACCATATATTTT. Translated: CASSTGQLGNTIYF.

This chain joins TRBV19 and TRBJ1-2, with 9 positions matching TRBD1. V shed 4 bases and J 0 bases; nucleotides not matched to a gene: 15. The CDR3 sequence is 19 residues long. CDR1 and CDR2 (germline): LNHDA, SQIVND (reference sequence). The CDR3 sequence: CASSTSGTGQFLSNYGYTF. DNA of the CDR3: TGTGCCAGTAGTACTTCCGGGACAGGGCAATTTCTTTCTAACTATGGCTACACCTTC.

CDR3: CASSLGWGQSNEKLFF. The CDR3 DNA follows: TGCGCCAGCAGCTTGGGTTGGGGACAGTCTAATGAAAAACTGTTTTTT. The rearrangement links TRBV5-1 to TRBJ1-4; 7 positions match TRBD1. The CDR3 sequence is 16 residues long. J was trimmed by 3 bases and V by 0 bases; bases with no gene match: 5. The germline gives CDR1 SGHRS, CDR2 YFSETQ.

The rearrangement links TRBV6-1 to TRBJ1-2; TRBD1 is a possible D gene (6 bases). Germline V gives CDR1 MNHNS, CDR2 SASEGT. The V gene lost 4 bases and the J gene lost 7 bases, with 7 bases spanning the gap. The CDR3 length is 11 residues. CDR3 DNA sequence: TGTGCCAGCAGTGGGGACATTGGCTACACCTTC. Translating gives CASSGDIGYTF.

In nucleotides, the CDR3 is TGCGCCAGCAGCCAGGAGGGGACAGGGGGAAGCGAAAAACTGTTTTTT. Its translation: CASSQEGTGGSEKLFF. The rearrangement uses TRBV4-3 and TRBJ1-4; 11 positions agree with TRBD1. CDR3 length equals 16 residues. Germline CDR1 is LGHNA and CDR2 is YSLEER. V gave up 3 bases and J gave up 8 bases; unmatched junction bases: 8.

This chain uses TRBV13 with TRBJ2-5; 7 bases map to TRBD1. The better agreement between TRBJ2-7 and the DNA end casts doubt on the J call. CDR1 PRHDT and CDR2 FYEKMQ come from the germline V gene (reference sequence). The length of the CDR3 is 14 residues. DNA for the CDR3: TGTGCCAGCAGCTTCCTGGGACAGAACTACGAGCAGTACTTC. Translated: CASSFLGQNYEQYF.

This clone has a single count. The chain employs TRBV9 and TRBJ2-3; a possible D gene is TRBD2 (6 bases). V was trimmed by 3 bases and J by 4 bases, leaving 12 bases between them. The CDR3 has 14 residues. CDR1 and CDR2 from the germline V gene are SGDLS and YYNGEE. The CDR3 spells CASSGRVGADTQYF. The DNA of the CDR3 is TGTGCCAGCAGCGGGAGGGTTGGCGCAGATACGCAGTATTTT.

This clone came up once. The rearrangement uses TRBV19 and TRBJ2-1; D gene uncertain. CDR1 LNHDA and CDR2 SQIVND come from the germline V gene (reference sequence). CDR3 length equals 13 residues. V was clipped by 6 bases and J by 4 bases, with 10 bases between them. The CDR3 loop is CASRETAYNEQFF. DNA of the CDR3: TGTGCCAGTAGAGAAACCGCGTACAATGAGCAGTTCTTC.

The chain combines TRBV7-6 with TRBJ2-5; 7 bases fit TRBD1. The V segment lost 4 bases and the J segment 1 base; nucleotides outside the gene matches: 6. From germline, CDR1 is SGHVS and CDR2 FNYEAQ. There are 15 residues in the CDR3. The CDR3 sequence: CASSSTRDSQETQYF. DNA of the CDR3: TGTGCCAGCAGCTCCACCCGGGACAGCCAAGAGACCCAGTACTTC.

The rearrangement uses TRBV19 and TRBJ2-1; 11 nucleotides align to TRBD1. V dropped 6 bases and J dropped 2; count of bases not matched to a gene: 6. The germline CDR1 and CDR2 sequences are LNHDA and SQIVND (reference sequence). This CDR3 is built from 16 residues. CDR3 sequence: CASSQGTGGAYNEQFF. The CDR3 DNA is TGTGCCAGTAGCCAGGGGACAGGGGGTGCCTACAATGAGCAGTTCTTC.

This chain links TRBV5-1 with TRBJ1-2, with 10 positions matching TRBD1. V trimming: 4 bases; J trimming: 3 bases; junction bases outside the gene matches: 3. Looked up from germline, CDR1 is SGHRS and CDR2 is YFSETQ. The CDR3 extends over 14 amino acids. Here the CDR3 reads CASSTGQGYYGYTF. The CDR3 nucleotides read TGCGCCAGCAGCACGGGACAGGGGTACTATGGCTACACCTTC.

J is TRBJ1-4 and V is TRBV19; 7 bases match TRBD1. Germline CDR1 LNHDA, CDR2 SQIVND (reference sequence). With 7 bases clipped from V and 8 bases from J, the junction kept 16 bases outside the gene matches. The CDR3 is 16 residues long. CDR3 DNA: TGTGCCAGTACCCCCGCCTCAGGGGGAGGTAACGAAAAACTGTTTTTT. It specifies CASTPASGGGNEKLFF.

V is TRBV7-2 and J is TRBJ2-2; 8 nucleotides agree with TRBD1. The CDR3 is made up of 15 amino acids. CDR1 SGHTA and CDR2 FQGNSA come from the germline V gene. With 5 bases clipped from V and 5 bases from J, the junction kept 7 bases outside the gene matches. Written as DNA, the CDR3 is TGTGCCAGCAGCACCATGGACAGGGATACCGGGGAGCTGTTTTTT. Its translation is CASSTMDRDTGELFF.

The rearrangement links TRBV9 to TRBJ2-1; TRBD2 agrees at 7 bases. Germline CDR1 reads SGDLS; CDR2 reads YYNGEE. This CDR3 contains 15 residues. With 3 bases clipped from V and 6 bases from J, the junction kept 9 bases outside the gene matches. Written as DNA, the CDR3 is TGTGCCAGCAGCGCCCGGGACTACCCCTCCAATGAGCAGTTCTTC. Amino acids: CASSARDYPSNEQFF. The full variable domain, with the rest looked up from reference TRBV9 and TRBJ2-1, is DSGVTQTPKHLITATGQRVTLRCSPRSGDLSVYWYQQSLDQGLQFLIQYYNGEERAKGNILERFSAQQFPDLHSELNLSSLELGDSALYFCASSARDYPSNEQFFGPGTRLTVL.